The 26 T cell receptor beta chains listed next were all sequenced from one sample in a study of control samples from healthy donors and cancer patients. Clones were read by immunoSEQ multiplex PCR, and TCRdb kept only the in-frame ones, dropping some. The table records about 95,000 clones, 70% to 90% of them present only once. The material sequenced was blood. The receptors shown here come from a man younger than 45 in good health.

The rearrangement links TRBV10-1 to TRBJ2-3; 7 bases are shared with TRBD1. The CDR3 sequence is 15 residues long. Germline V lookup: CDR1 WNHNN, CDR2 SYGVQD (reference sequence). V dropped 6 bases and J dropped 4; count of bases not matched to a gene: 10. The CDR3 protein is CASSDEAQGADTQYF. The DNA of the CDR3 is TGCGCCAGCAGCGATGAAGCGCAGGGGGCAGATACGCAGTATTTT.

V gene TRBV3-1 (or the pseudogene TRBV3-2) combines with J gene TRBJ2-2, with D uncertain. The CDR3 is 13 amino acids. Germline CDR1 and CDR2: LGHDT and YNNKEL (reference sequence). The V and J ends lost 1 base and 5 bases respectively, with 5 bases between them. The CDR3 nucleotides are TGTGCCAGCAGCCAAGTACAAACCGGGGAGCTGTTTTTT. It is translated as CASSQVQTGELFF.

V and J are TRBV19 and TRBJ1-1; 7 nucleotides align to TRBD1. The CDR3 sequence is 13 residues long. Germline V gene sequence: CDR1 LNHDA, CDR2 SQIVND (reference sequence). Trimming cost V 4 bases and J 6 bases; bases outside gene matches: 5. CDR3 DNA sequence: TGTGCCAGTAGTAACGACAGGGCCGCTGAAGCTTTCTTT. Its translation is CASSNDRAAEAFF.

The rearrangement joins TRBV9 to TRBJ2-2; TRBD2 might be the D (6 bases). Germline-derived CDR1 and CDR2 are SGDLS and YYNGEE. The CDR3 runs 13 residues. The V end lost 0 bases, the J end lost 7 bases, and 7 bases lay between the germline ends. The CDR3 sequence is CASSVEGGGELFF. Written as DNA, the CDR3 is TGTGCCAGCAGCGTAGAGGGAGGCGGGGAGCTGTTTTTT. Full variable domain (outside the CDR3, taken from reference TRBV9 and TRBJ2-2): DSGVTQTPKHLITATGQRVTLRCSPRSGDLSVYWYQQSLDQGLQFLIQYYNGEERAKGNILERFSAQQFPDLHSELNLSSLELGDSALYFCASSVEGGGELFFGEGSRLTVL.

This chain connects TRBV5-6 to TRBJ2-7, with D uncertain. Trimming pared 2 bases from V and 0 bases from J, leaving 9 bases between. The germline CDR1 and CDR2 sequences are SGHDT and YYEEEE. This CDR3 is 14 amino acids long. CDR3 nucleotides: TGTGCCAGCAGCTTCCGGATACGCTCCTACGAGCAGTACTTC. Amino acid sequence: CASSFRIRSYEQYF.

CDR3 sequence (DNA): TGTGCCAGCAGCCAAAACGGGCATCCTAGGGAGCAGTACTTC. Its protein product is CASSQNGHPREQYF. The chain joins TRBV3-1 (or the pseudogene TRBV3-2) to TRBJ2-7; D uncertain. Germline V gene data show CDR1 as LGHDT and CDR2 as YNNKEL (reference sequence). The CDR3 length is 14 residues. Trimming took off 2 bases at V and 7 bases at J, with 15 bases between the two ends.

CDR3 nucleotides: TGTGCCAGCAGCTTATACCGGCCGGGACAGCCTAATGAAAAACTGTTTTTT. Residues: CASSLYRPGQPNEKLFF. The chain links TRBV7-9 to TRBJ1-4; TRBD1 matches at 7 bases. The J segment lost 3 bases and the V segment lost 2 bases, leaving 9 bases of the junction unmatched. The CDR3 extends over 17 amino acids. Germline V CDR1 and CDR2: SEHNR, FQNEAQ (reference sequence). The whole variable domain, filled in from reference TRBV7-9 and TRBJ1-4, reads DTGVSQNPRHKITKRGQNVTFRCDPISEHNRLYWYRQTLGQGPEFLTYFQNEAQLEKSRLLSDRFSAERPKGSFSTLEIQRTEQGDSAMYLCASSLYRPGQPNEKLFFGSGTQLSVL.

The chain joins TRBV7-8 to TRBJ1-1; D gene uncertain. The CDR3 is 13 amino acids. V lost 5 bases, J lost 0 bases, and 7 bases lay in between. The V gene's germline CDR1 is SGHVS and CDR2 FQNEAQ. DNA for the CDR3: TGTGCCAGCAGCATGGTCTTGAACACTGAAGCTTTCTTT. This gives the protein CASSMVLNTEAFF.

This chain links TRBV12-3 or TRBV12-4 with TRBJ1-5; D is perhaps TRBD1 (5 bases). The CDR3 runs to 12 residues. V was pared by 7 bases and J by 6 bases, with 10 bases between. CDR3 sequence reads: CASTLQGQPQHF. Written as DNA, the CDR3 is TGTGCCAGCACTCTGCAGGGTCAGCCCCAGCATTTT.

This clone was seen a single time. The J gene is TRBJ2-1, the V gene TRBV7-9; 8 bases agree with TRBD1. With V trimmed by 5 bases and J by 2 bases, 5 bases remained unmatched. The CDR3 runs to 15 residues. Germline V gives CDR1 SEHNR, CDR2 FQNEAQ (reference sequence). In DNA form, the CDR3 reads TGTGCCAGCAGCCCGAGGACAGGGACCTACAATGAGCAGTTCTTC. Encoded protein: CASSPRTGTYNEQFF.

Concerning this clone: A junction end diverges from the germline sequence, so it may reflect a read error. The CDR3 coding sequence is TGTGCCAGTAGTCACCGGGACAGGGGCTACGGGCAGTACTTC. This gives the protein CASSHRDRGYGQYF. The rearrangement joins TRBV19 to TRBJ2-7; 10 positions match TRBD1. The germline V gene encodes CDR1 LNHDA and CDR2 SQIVND (reference sequence). This CDR3 spans 14 amino acids.

The chain joins TRBV18 to TRBJ1-1, with D uncertain. From germline, CDR1 is KGHSH and CDR2 LQKENI. This CDR3 comprises 14 residues. V was cut by 4 bases and J by 4 bases, with 13 bases left in between. Here the CDR3 reads CASSREGLGTEAFF. In DNA, the CDR3 is TGTGCCAGCTCACGCGAGGGTTTGGGCACTGAAGCTTTCTTT.

This chain uses TRBV18 with TRBJ1-2; tentatively, D is TRBD1 (5 bases). The CDR3 is made up of 15 amino acids. Trimming shortened V by 2 bases and J by 0 bases, and 10 bases separated the two germline ends. Germline values: CDR1 KGHSH, CDR2 LQKENI. This CDR3 is CASSPEGQANYGYTF. The CDR3 DNA sequence: TGTGCCAGCTCACCAGAGGGGCAAGCTAACTATGGCTACACCTTC.

V and J are TRBV28 and TRBJ2-2, with D possibly being TRBD2 (5 bases). Germline V lookup: CDR1 MDHEN, CDR2 SYDVKM. V gave up 8 bases and J gave up 1 base, with 14 bases separating them. The CDR3 extends over 15 amino acids. CDR3 sequence: CASWSRTQNTGELFF. The DNA for the CDR3 is TGTGCCAGCTGGTCCAGGACTCAGAACACCGGGGAGCTGTTTTTT.

This chain connects TRBV3-1 (or the pseudogene TRBV3-2) to TRBJ2-3; D is unclear. This CDR3 spans 11 amino acids. Trimming left V 5 bases short and J 2 bases short, with 2 bases between. Germline V gives CDR1 LGHDT, CDR2 YNNKEL (reference sequence). The CDR3 loop is CASSSTDTQYF. DNA of the CDR3: TGTGCCAGCAGCTCCACAGATACGCAGTATTTT.

Only one count was recorded for this clone. The chain has TRBV2 and TRBJ1-1; 7 bases are a match to TRBD1. Germline V gene data show CDR1 as SNHLY and CDR2 as FYNNEI. With V trimmed by 6 bases and J by 3 bases, 7 bases remained unmatched. The CDR3 extends over 14 amino acids. CDR3 amino acids: CASRRQGGDTEAFF. The CDR3 DNA reads TGTGCCAGCAGAAGACAGGGAGGAGACACTGAAGCTTTCTTT.

This clone was seen a single time. The chain carries TRBV21-1 and TRBJ1-1; the D call of TRBD1 is as the table states it, not checked on the DNA. TRBV21-1 is tagged as a pseudogene. This CDR3 has 12 residues. The CDR3 coding sequence is TGTGCCAGCACATCAACAGGGATTGAAGCTTTCTTT. It yields the protein CASTSTGIEAFF.

The table lists this clone with a few counts. V is TRBV3-1 (or the pseudogene TRBV3-2) and J is TRBJ1-6; 9 bases map to TRBD1. The CDR3 totals 15 residues. The V segment lost 1 base and the J segment 7 bases; nucleotides outside the gene matches: 2. The germline V gene encodes CDR1 LGHDT and CDR2 YNNKEL (reference sequence). The CDR3 loop reads CASSQGTGDNSPLHF. CDR3 nucleotide sequence: TGTGCCAGCAGCCAAGGGACAGGGGACAATTCACCCCTCCACTTT.

This clone was seen only once. The rearrangement joins TRBV11-2 to TRBJ2-1; 8 bases agree with TRBD1. The CDR3 sequence is 16 residues long. Germline CDR1 is SGHAT and CDR2 is FQNNGV. The V segment lost 0 bases and the J segment 5 bases; nucleotides outside the gene matches: 6. The CDR3, as DNA: TGTGCCAGCAGCTTAGAAAGGACAGGGATTAACAATGAGCAGTTCTTC. Translated, it gives CASSLERTGINNEQFF.

This clone was observed a handful of times. The CDR3 DNA sequence: TGTGCCAGCAGCCACCGGCTAGCGGGGGGGCGGGGCACAGATACGCAGTATTTT. It translates to CASSHRLAGGRGTDTQYF. The rearrangement links TRBV3-1 (or the pseudogene TRBV3-2) to TRBJ2-3; 12 bases map to TRBD2. The CDR3 extends over 18 amino acids. Germline values: CDR1 LGHDT, CDR2 YNNKEL (reference sequence). Unmatched junction bases numbered 8, after V lost 3 bases and J lost 1 base.

V usage is TRBV28 and J usage is TRBJ1-2, with D possibly TRBD1 on 5 matching bases. With 4 bases removed from V and 8 bases from J, the gap between germline ends came to 29 bases. Germline lookup yields CDR1 MDHEN and CDR2 SYDVKM. CDR3 length: 18 amino acids. In DNA form, the CDR3 reads TGTGCCAGCAGTTACCCCTCTGCAACAATCGCGGGGGAATCGGGCTACACCTTC. Its translation is CASSYPSATIAGESGYTF.

The chain is built from TRBV6-5 and TRBJ1-2, with 7 bases fitting TRBD1. V gave up 2 bases and J gave up 4 bases; unmatched junction bases: 4. The CDR3 runs 14 residues. Germline CDR1 and CDR2: MNHEY and SVGAGI. CDR3 sequence: CASSYDDRAYGYTF. DNA for the CDR3: TGTGCCAGCAGTTACGACGACAGGGCCTATGGCTACACCTTC.

This chain uses TRBV14 with TRBJ1-2; TRBD1 might be the D (5 bases). Germline values: CDR1 SGHDN, CDR2 FVKESK. The CDR3 has 14 residues. Trimming removed 4 bases from V and 3 bases from J, with 12 bases in between. The CDR3: CASSLRRDHYGYTF. The CDR3 DNA is TGTGCCAGCAGCCTAAGACGGGACCACTATGGCTACACCTTC.

J is TRBJ2-3 and V is TRBV2; no firm D call. Germline CDR1 and CDR2: SNHLY and FYNNEI. CDR3 length equals 12 residues. Trimming stripped 1 base from V and 4 bases from J, with 3 bases between. Here the CDR3 reads CASSEGADTQYF. Written as DNA, the CDR3 is TGTGCCAGCAGTGAAGGGGCAGATACGCAGTATTTT. Full variable domain (rest looked up from reference TRBV2 and TRBJ2-3): EPEVTQTPSHQVTQMGQEVILRCVPISNHLYFYWYRQILGQKVEFLVSFYNNEISEKSEIFDDQFSVERPDGSNFTLKIRSTKLEDSAMYFCASSEGADTQYFGPGTRLTVL.

This clone was counted only a few times. This chain joins TRBV28 and TRBJ2-7; D gene unclear. The CDR3 is 12 residues long. Trimming took off 5 bases at V and 7 bases at J, with 12 bases between the two ends. Germline V gene lookup returns CDR1 MDHEN and CDR2 SYDVKM. CDR3 amino acids: CASSGMLSEQYF. In DNA form, the CDR3 reads TGTGCCAGCAGTGGGATGCTGTCGGAGCAGTACTTC.

The V call is TRBV7-9, the J call TRBJ1-1, with a weak D call TRBD1 (5 bases). This CDR3 contains 13 residues. V lost 7 bases and J 1 base, leaving 10 bases between the germline ends. CDR1 is SEHNR, CDR2 FQNEAQ, per germline (reference sequence). The CDR3 loop reads CASTETANTEAFF. The CDR3 coding sequence is TGTGCCAGCACCGAGACAGCGAACACTGAAGCTTTCTTT.